A single sample is the source of the 18 T cell receptor beta chains below, sequenced in a study of lymphopenia after photon versus proton radiotherapy. Method: immunoSEQ multiplex PCR; TCRdb's copy keeps in-frame clones and lacks some. Of roughly 45,000 clones listed, approximately 83% are singletons. This material consisted of peripheral blood, taken from a patient treated with photon-based radiotherapy. The source of these receptors is a man aged 35-49 years with gastric cancer.

CDR3 nucleotides: TGTGCCAGCAGCGTAGGACTTGGGGCTGAAGCTTTCTTT. Its translation: CASSVGLGAEAFF. J is TRBJ1-1 and V is TRBV9, with D uncertain. From germline, CDR1 is SGDLS and CDR2 YYNGEE. Trimming removed 0 bases at V and 6 bases at J, with 9 bases between. This CDR3 has 13 amino acids.

The chain has TRBV5-1 and TRBJ1-2; 9 bases agree with TRBD1. The germline V gene has CDR1 SGHRS and CDR2 YFSETQ. V gave up 5 bases and J gave up 4 bases; unmatched junction bases: 3. This CDR3 spans 13 amino acids. The CDR3 coding sequence is TGCGCCAGCAGGCCGACAGGGGGCTATGGCTACACCTTC. Translation gives CASRPTGGYGYTF.

CDR3 bases: TGTGCCAGCAGTTCGTTGGTGAACACTGAAGCTTTCTTT. Translated, it gives CASSSLVNTEAFF. The genes are TRBV27 and TRBJ1-1; no clear D. CDR3 size: 13 residues. Trimming removed 4 bases from V and 0 bases from J, with 6 bases in between. Per germline, CDR1 MNHEY and CDR2 SMNVEV (reference sequence).

This sequence joins TRBV5-6 and TRBJ2-7; 10 bases agree with TRBD1. CDR3 length: 14 amino acids. Germline trimming cut 2 bases from V and 2 bases from J; bases unmatched to any gene: 1. Germline V gene lookup returns CDR1 SGHDT and CDR2 YYEEEE. The CDR3 nucleotides are TGTGCCAGCAGCTTCGGGACAGGGGCCTACGAGCAGTACTTC. This gives the protein CASSFGTGAYEQYF.

V is TRBV5-4 and J is TRBJ2-3; 10 bases map to TRBD2. Per the germline V gene, CDR1 is SGHNT and CDR2 is YYREEE (reference sequence). The CDR3 covers 16 residues. Germline trimming cut 4 bases from V and 2 bases from J; bases unmatched to any gene: 7. The CDR3 loop reads CASSTPTSGYTDTQYF. The DNA of the CDR3 is TGTGCCAGCAGCACCCCGACTAGCGGGTACACAGATACGCAGTATTTT.

The rearrangement joins TRBV2 to TRBJ2-3; the D gene is possibly TRBD1 (5 bases). The germline gives CDR1 SNHLY, CDR2 FYNNEI. CDR3 length: 11 amino acids. Trimming stripped 10 bases from V and 4 bases from J, with 9 bases between. The CDR3 region has the DNA TGTGCCACCCGACAGTCAGATACGCAGTATTTT. This encodes CATRQSDTQYF.

J is TRBJ1-2 and V is TRBV7-9; D gene unclear. Deletions cut 3 bases from V and 4 bases from J, with 9 bases between. Germline V gene lookup returns CDR1 SEHNR and CDR2 FQNEAQ (reference sequence). The CDR3 is made up of 13 amino acids. For the CDR3, the DNA is TGTGCCAGCAGCTTCCCCGGGCCCTATGGCTACACCTTC. Amino acids: CASSFPGPYGYTF.

J is TRBJ1-3 and V is TRBV4-2; no clear D gene. Germline V gene sequence: CDR1 LGHNA, CDR2 YNFKEQ. CDR3 length equals 15 residues. V shed 0 bases and J shed 0 bases, with 6 bases lying between them. In nucleotides, the CDR3 is TGTGCCAGCAGCCAAGATGGGGTCTCTGGAAACACCATATATTTT. As protein: CASSQDGVSGNTIYF.

This clone was recorded once. The chain couples TRBV6-6 to TRBJ2-1; 7 bases are shared with TRBD1. This CDR3 comprises 13 residues. Germline loops: CDR1 MNHNY, CDR2 SVGAGI (reference sequence). V lost 4 bases and J lost 4; bases outside the gene matches: 1. CDR3 sequence (DNA): TGTGCCAGCAGTTTGACAGGGTACAATGAGCAGTTCTTC. Protein: CASSLTGYNEQFF.

The chain combines TRBV7-8 with TRBJ1-1, with D perhaps TRBD1 (5 bases). Germline-derived CDR1 and CDR2 are SGHVS and FQNEAQ. The CDR3 spans 14 residues. Trimming took 8 bases from V and 5 from J, leaving 18 bases between them. CDR3 DNA: TGTGCCAGCGGAACCTCTTGGGGGGGAACTGAAGCTTTCTTT. Encoded protein: CASGTSWGGTEAFF. The full variable domain, completed using reference TRBV7-8 and TRBJ1-1, is GAGVSQSPRYKVAKRGQDVALRCDPISGHVSLFWYQQALGQGPEFLTYFQNEAQLDKSGLPSDRFFAERPEGSVSTLKIQRTQQEDSAVYLCASGTSWGGTEAFFGQGTRLTVV.

The chain carries TRBV2 and TRBJ2-3, with 9 nucleotides matching TRBD2. Germline V gives CDR1 SNHLY, CDR2 FYNNEI. This CDR3 is built from 15 residues. V gave up 3 bases and J gave up 2 bases; unmatched junction bases: 3. The CDR3 region is CASSEAGGITDTQYF. In DNA form, the CDR3 reads TGTGCCAGCAGTGAGGCGGGGGGGATCACAGATACGCAGTATTTT.

The chain combines TRBV13 with TRBJ1-3; 7 nucleotides match TRBD1. Trimming removed 3 bases from V and 3 bases from J; junction bases left unmatched: 8. The CDR3 spans 16 residues. Germline V lookup: CDR1 PRHDT, CDR2 FYEKMQ (reference sequence). The CDR3 region is CASSLNTGAVGNTIYF. The CDR3 DNA follows: TGTGCCAGCAGCTTGAACACAGGGGCAGTTGGAAACACCATATATTTT.

The J gene is TRBJ1-1, the V gene TRBV6-6; no clear D. CDR3 size: 13 residues. Germline V gene data show CDR1 as MNHNY and CDR2 as SVGAGI (reference sequence). Deletions cut 2 bases from V and 1 base from J, with 5 bases between. CDR3 loop: CASSYAGNTEAFF. The CDR3 bases are TGTGCCAGCAGTTACGCAGGGAACACTGAAGCTTTCTTT.

The chain has TRBV29-1 and TRBJ2-7; D uncertain. Germline CDR1 is SQVTM and CDR2 is ANQGSEA. The length of the CDR3 is 14 residues. V was pared by 5 bases and J by 0 bases, with 14 bases between. CDR3 DNA: TGCAGCGTTCTCCCTCAGAGAAGCTCCTACGAGCAGTACTTC. It encodes CSVLPQRSSYEQYF.

The chain uses TRBV6-5 and TRBJ2-7, with 7 nucleotides matching TRBD1. The CDR3 extends over 13 amino acids. Germline V lookup: CDR1 MNHEY, CDR2 SVGAGI. V was pared by 4 bases and J by 6 bases, with 6 bases of the junction left unmatched. The CDR3 sequence: CASSSGRGSEQYF. Here the CDR3 DNA reads TGTGCCAGCAGTTCGGGCAGGGGGTCCGAGCAGTACTTC.

The chain carries TRBV4-3 and TRBJ1-1, with TRBD1 matching 9 bases. Germline assignment: CDR1 LGHNA and CDR2 YSLEER. The CDR3 length is 16 residues. J was trimmed by 4 bases and V by 5 bases; bases with no gene match: 11. The CDR3 loop reads CASSGDREKGFTEAFF. In DNA, the CDR3 is TGCGCCAGCAGCGGGGACAGGGAAAAGGGTTTCACTGAAGCTTTCTTT.

V gene TRBV2 combines with J gene TRBJ1-1; no clear D. The CDR3 is 13 residues long. Trimming removed 4 bases from V and 2 bases from J, with 8 bases in between. The germline V gene has CDR1 SNHLY and CDR2 FYNNEI. The CDR3 loop reads CASSVTYNTEAFF. The CDR3 DNA sequence: TGTGCCAGCAGTGTGACTTATAACACTGAAGCTTTCTTT.

The chain links TRBV19 to TRBJ2-1; D remains ambiguous. The CDR3 sequence is 13 residues long. Germline values: CDR1 LNHDA, CDR2 SQIVND (reference sequence). V shed 6 bases and J shed 5 bases, with 11 bases lying between them. CDR3 sequence: CASSLPYHNEQFF. In nucleotides, the CDR3 is TGTGCCAGTAGCCTCCCTTATCACAATGAGCAGTTCTTC.